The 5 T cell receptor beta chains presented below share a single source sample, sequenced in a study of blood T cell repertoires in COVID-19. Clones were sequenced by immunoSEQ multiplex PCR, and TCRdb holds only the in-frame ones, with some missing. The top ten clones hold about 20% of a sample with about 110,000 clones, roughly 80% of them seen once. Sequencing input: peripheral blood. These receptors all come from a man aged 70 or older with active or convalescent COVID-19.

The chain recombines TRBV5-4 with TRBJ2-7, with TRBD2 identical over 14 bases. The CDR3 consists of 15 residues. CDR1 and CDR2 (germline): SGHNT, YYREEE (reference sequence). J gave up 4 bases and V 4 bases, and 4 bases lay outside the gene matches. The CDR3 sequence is CASSPGTSGGYEQYF. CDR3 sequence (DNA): TGTGCCAGCAGCCCCGGGACTAGCGGGGGATACGAGCAGTACTTC. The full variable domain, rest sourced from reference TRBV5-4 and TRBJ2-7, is ETGVTQSPTHLIKTRGQQVTLRCSSQSGHNTVSWYQQALGQGPQFIFQYYREEENGRGNFPPRFSGLQFPNYSSELNVNALELDDSALYLCASSPGTSGGYEQYFGPGTRLTVT.

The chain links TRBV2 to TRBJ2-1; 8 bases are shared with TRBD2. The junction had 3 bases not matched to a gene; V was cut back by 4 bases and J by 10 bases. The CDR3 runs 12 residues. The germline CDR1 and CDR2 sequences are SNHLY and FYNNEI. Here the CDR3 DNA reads TGTGCCAGCAGTGTGCGACTAGCGGAGCAGTTCTTC. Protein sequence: CASSVRLAEQFF.

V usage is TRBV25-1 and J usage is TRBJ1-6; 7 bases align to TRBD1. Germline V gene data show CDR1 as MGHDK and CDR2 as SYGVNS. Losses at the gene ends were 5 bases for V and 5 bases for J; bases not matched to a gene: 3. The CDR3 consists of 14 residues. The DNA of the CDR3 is TGTGCCAGCAGTCCGGGACAGCATAATTCACCCCTCCACTTT. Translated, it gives CASSPGQHNSPLHF.

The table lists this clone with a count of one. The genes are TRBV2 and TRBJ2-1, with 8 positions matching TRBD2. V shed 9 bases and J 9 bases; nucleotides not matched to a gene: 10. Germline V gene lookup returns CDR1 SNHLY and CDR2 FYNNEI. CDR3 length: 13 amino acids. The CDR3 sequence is CARRGLEGVEQFF. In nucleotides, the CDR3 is TGTGCCAGGAGGGGACTAGAGGGTGTTGAGCAGTTCTTC.

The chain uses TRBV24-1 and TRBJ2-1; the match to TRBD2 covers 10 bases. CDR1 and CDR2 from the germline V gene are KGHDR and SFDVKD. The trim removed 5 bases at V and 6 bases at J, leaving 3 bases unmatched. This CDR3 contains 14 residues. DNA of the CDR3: TGTGCCACCAGTGCGAGCGGGAGGGGCAATGAGCAGTTCTTC. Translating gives CATSASGRGNEQFF.